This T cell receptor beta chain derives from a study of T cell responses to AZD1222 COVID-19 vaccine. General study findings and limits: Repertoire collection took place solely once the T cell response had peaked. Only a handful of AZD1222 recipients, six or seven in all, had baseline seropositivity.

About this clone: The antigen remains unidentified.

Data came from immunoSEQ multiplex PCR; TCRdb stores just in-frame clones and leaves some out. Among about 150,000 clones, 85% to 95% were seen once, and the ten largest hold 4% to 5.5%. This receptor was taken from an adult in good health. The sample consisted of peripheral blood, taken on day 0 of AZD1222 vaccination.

The CDR3 is CATSDGGYGYTF. The CDR3 region has the DNA TGTGCCACCAGTGATGGGGGATATGGCTACACCTTC. This chain joins TRBV24-1 and TRBJ1-2; a weak D match, TRBD1 (5 bases). The germline CDR1 and CDR2 sequences are KGHDR and SFDVKD. The CDR3 has 12 amino acids. V lost 3 bases to trimming and J lost 5 bases, with 6 bases between them.